Included here is one T cell receptor beta chain sequence, with context. The CDR3 contains 12 residues. Trimming at V came to 6 bases and at J to 11 bases, leaving 7 bases not matched to a gene. Germline loops: CDR1 LGHDT, CDR2 YNNKEL (reference sequence). These data originate in a study of blood T cell repertoires in COVID-19. Produced via immunoSEQ multiplex PCR; TCRdb's table is partial and in-frame only. The data hold under 250,000 clones, with around nine tenths observed a single time. This sequence joins TRBV3-1 (or the pseudogene TRBV3-2) and TRBJ2-1, with 7 bases aligning to TRBD1. Sequenced: peripheral blood. This receptor was taken from a woman aged 55-69 years who had recovered from COVID-19. The CDR3 region is CASSPNRGKQFF. The CDR3 nucleotides are TGTGCCAGCAGTCCCAACAGGGGTAAGCAGTTCTTC.